One sample yielded the 6 T cell receptor beta chains listed below, sequenced in a study of cytomegalovirus exposure and HLA in healthy donors. The study ran its PCR with 60 Vbeta and 13 Jbeta primers. TCRdb's table, derived via immunoSEQ multiplex PCR, lists solely in-frame clones and lacks some. The profile shows over 100,000 clones, around 79% of them singletons. Sequencing used PBMCs. All receptors derive from a woman aged 40-49 years in good health and CMV-seropositive.

As for this clone: This sample also contains other DNA sequences that code for the same CDR3. This chain links TRBV5-6 with TRBJ1-4; unclear D gene. Germline V gene sequence: CDR1 SGHDT, CDR2 YYEEEE. V dropped 0 bases and J dropped 3 bases, with 9 bases sitting between them. The CDR3 totals 15 residues. CDR3 sequence: CASSLEAGPNEKLFF. CDR3 bases: TGTGCCAGCAGCTTGGAGGCAGGTCCTAATGAAAAACTGTTTTTT.

This chain uses TRBV5-1 with TRBJ2-7; maybe TRBD1 (6 bases). The CDR3 is 14 amino acids. In germline, CDR1 is SGHRS, CDR2 YFSETQ. V was clipped by 3 bases and J by 8 bases, with 18 bases between them. The CDR3 loop is CASSSQGRTPQQYF. Written as DNA, the CDR3 is TGCGCCAGCAGCTCACAGGGCCGAACTCCCCAGCAGTACTTC.

The chain is built from TRBV30 and TRBJ1-4, with TRBD1 matching over 11 bases. The germline CDR1 and CDR2 sequences are GTSNPN and SVGIG (reference sequence). The CDR3 is made up of 14 amino acids. The junction had 6 bases not matched to a gene; V was cut back by 4 bases and J by 8 bases. CDR3 loop: CAWNEGQGGEKLFF. CDR3 sequence (DNA): TGTGCCTGGAACGAGGGACAGGGGGGAGAAAAACTGTTTTTT.

The V and J genes are TRBV7-2 and TRBJ2-7; 8 bases line up with TRBD2. Per the germline V gene, CDR1 is SGHTA and CDR2 is FQGNSA. With V trimmed by 5 bases and J by 0 bases, 12 bases remained unmatched. This CDR3 comprises 17 residues. CDR3 residues: CASSLRGPGGVSYEQYF. The CDR3 DNA sequence: TGTGCCAGCAGCCTACGAGGCCCGGGGGGGGTCTCCTACGAGCAGTACTTC.

The V call is TRBV4-3, the J call TRBJ2-5; 8 bases fit TRBD1. Germline lookup yields CDR1 LGHNA and CDR2 YSLEER. The CDR3 loop spans 15 amino acids. V lost 4 bases and J lost 4; bases outside the gene matches: 8. As DNA, the CDR3 is TGCGCCAGCAGCCGCCTGGCAGGGGGCGGAGAGACCCAGTACTTC. It yields the protein CASSRLAGGGETQYF.

This clone was recorded a few times. The chain employs TRBV5-1 and TRBJ2-7; TRBD1 is a possible D gene (5 bases). This CDR3 comprises 14 residues. Trimming shortened V by 3 bases and J by 0 bases, and 10 bases separated the two germline ends. The germline gives CDR1 SGHRS, CDR2 YFSETQ. CDR3 DNA sequence: TGCGCCAGCAGCTCCGACAGCGTCTCCTACGAGCAGTACTTC. This gives the protein CASSSDSVSYEQYF.